Given below is one TCR beta chain in context. Its antigen is unknown. The sample is drawn from a study of identical twins. Points from the study as a whole: Abundant beta clonotypes from cord blood had fewer insertions, unlike memory repertoires, which showed none. Potential partial confounding of zero-insertion analyses by invariant MAIT and iNKT cells was noted.

Healthy Caucasians were all of the donors. TCRdb recomputed calls from the 5' RACE reads with MiXCR, one row per CDR3 protein. The table shows 270,000 or so distinct CDR3 sequences, with around 8.3% occurring only once. Germline assignment: CDR1 SGHRS and CDR2 YFSETQ. J gave up 6 bases and V 2 bases, and 9 bases lay outside the gene matches. The CDR3 is made up of 16 amino acids. In addition, the sample was reused for a study of yellow fever vaccine responses in identical twins.

Sequenced material: CD8+ T cells sorted from blood. This sequence originates from a woman in her late teens or twenties in good health. The chain links TRBV5-1 to TRBJ2-2; 8 bases agree with TRBD1. The CDR3 region has the DNA TGCGCCAGCAGCTTCACAGGGGGATTGATGGCCGGGGAGCTGTTTTTT. This translates into CASSFTGGLMAGELFF.